This is a list of T cell receptor beta chains from one sample in a study of beta chain features in type 1 diabetes. The table came from immunoSEQ multiplex PCR; TCRdb's copy has only in-frame clones and leaves some out. The table lists around 150,000 clones, 6.5% to 10% of them singletons, with more than 0.5% in the top ten. The sample consisted of central memory CD4+ T cells from blood. The receptor source for this set is a woman between 18 and 29 years old with type 1 diabetes. Both conserved end residues are part of each CDR3. A D gene is named only where the DNA matches it firmly. Expanded clones get a size class; other rows say once, few or many, or leave the size out.

len: 15; v_gene: TRBV7-2; d_gene: .; abundance: few; j_gene: TRBJ1-1; CDR3aa: CASSEWGGANTEAFF; CDR3nt: TGTGCCAGCAGCGAGTGGGGGGGGGCGAACACTGAAGCTTTCTTT
len: 14; v_gene: TRBV15; d_gene: .; abundance: .; j_gene: TRBJ2-1; CDR3aa: CATSRDRRGNEQFF; CDR3nt: TGTGCCACCAGCAGAGATAGGAGGGGCAATGAGCAGTTCTTC
len: 13; v_gene: TRBV5-1; d_gene: TRBD1; abundance: .; j_gene: TRBJ2-5; CDR3aa: CASSLNRGETQYF; CDR3nt: TGCGCCAGCAGCTTGAACAGGGGAGAGACCCAGTACTTC
len: 10; v_gene: TRBV29-1; d_gene: TRBD1; abundance: .; j_gene: TRBJ1-2; CDR3aa: CSAGDSGYTF; CDR3nt: TGCAGCGCCGGGGACAGCGGCTACACCTTC
len: 16; v_gene: TRBV5-1; d_gene: .; abundance: few; j_gene: TRBJ2-3; CDR3aa: CASSPALAGSTDTQYF; CDR3nt: TGCGCCAGCAGCCCCGCCCTGGCGGGGAGCACAGATACGCAGTATTTT
len: 12; v_gene: TRBV29-1; d_gene: .; abundance: medium-sized; j_gene: TRBJ2-5; CDR3aa: CSVGRTQETQYF; CDR3nt: TGCAGCGTTGGCAGGACTCAAGAGACCCAGTACTTC
len: 14; v_gene: TRBV27; d_gene: .; abundance: .; j_gene: TRBJ1-1; CDR3aa: CASSRRVMNTEAFF; CDR3nt: TGTGCCAGCAGTAGACGGGTCATGAACACTGAAGCTTTCTTT
len: 13; v_gene: TRBV28; d_gene: .; abundance: few; j_gene: TRBJ2-5; CDR3aa: CASLLAGAGAQYF; CDR3nt: TGTGCCAGCCTTCTGGCGGGGGCCGGGGCCCAGTACTTC
len: 14; v_gene: TRBV27; d_gene: TRBD2; abundance: .; j_gene: TRBJ2-7; CDR3aa: CASRLGTTSYEQYF; CDR3nt: TGTGCCAGCAGACTCGGGACTACGTCCTACGAGCAGTACTTC
len: 14; v_gene: TRBV4-3; d_gene: .; abundance: many; j_gene: TRBJ2-2; CDR3aa: CASSQDGQGGELFF; CDR3nt: TGCGCCAGCAGCCAAGATGGGCAGGGAGGGGAGCTGTTTTTT
len: 13; v_gene: TRBV27; d_gene: .; abundance: few; j_gene: TRBJ1-5; CDR3aa: CASSFNMVQPQHF; CDR3nt: TGTGCCAGCAGTTTCAACATGGTTCAGCCCCAGCATTTT
len: 16; v_gene: TRBV30; d_gene: TRBD2; abundance: .; j_gene: TRBJ2-3; CDR3aa: CAWRQPGTSGTDTQYF; CDR3nt: TGTGCCTGGAGACAGCCGGGGACTAGCGGCACAGATACGCAGTATTTT
len: 13; v_gene: TRBV29-1; d_gene: TRBD1; abundance: many; j_gene: TRBJ2-7; CDR3aa: CSVVLLGGDEQYF; CDR3nt: TGCAGCGTTGTGCTCCTAGGGGGCGACGAGCAGTACTTC
len: 13; v_gene: TRBV30; d_gene: TRBD1; abundance: few; j_gene: TRBJ1-4; CDR3aa: CAWCRQGREKLFF; CDR3nt: TGTGCCTGGTGTCGACAGGGACGGGAAAAACTGTTTTTT
len: 15; v_gene: TRBV7-2; d_gene: .; abundance: .; j_gene: TRBJ2-5; CDR3aa: CASSLVAGIQETQYF; CDR3nt: TGTGCCAGCAGCTTAGTTGCAGGGATACAAGAGACCCAGTACTTC
len: 15; v_gene: TRBV19; d_gene: .; abundance: few; j_gene: TRBJ2-3; CDR3aa: CASSIEDRPTDTQYF; CDR3nt: TGTGCCAGTAGTATAGAAGACAGGCCCACAGATACGCAGTATTTT
len: 16; v_gene: TRBV4-2; d_gene: .; abundance: .; j_gene: TRBJ2-1; CDR3aa: CASSQGPTYGHNEQFF; CDR3nt: TGTGCCAGCAGCCAAGGTCCGACCTATGGGCACAATGAGCAGTTCTTC
len: 15; v_gene: TRBV6-5; d_gene: .; abundance: .; j_gene: TRBJ2-2; CDR3aa: CASTLLAANTGELFF; CDR3nt: TGTGCCAGCACTCTGCTGGCGGCGAACACCGGGGAGCTGTTTTTT
len: 13; v_gene: TRBV7-9; d_gene: .; abundance: .; j_gene: TRBJ1-2; CDR3aa: CASSLGGGTGYTF; CDR3nt: TGTGCCAGCAGCTTAGGGGGCGGGACTGGCTACACCTTC
len: 14; v_gene: TRBV19; d_gene: .; abundance: .; j_gene: TRBJ1-1; CDR3aa: CASSIAGLSTEAFF; CDR3nt: TGTGCCAGTAGTATCGCAGGGTTAAGCACTGAAGCTTTCTTT
len: 12; v_gene: TRBV11-2; d_gene: .; abundance: few; j_gene: TRBJ2-7; CDR3aa: CASSLVGDLQYF; CDR3nt: TGTGCCAGCAGCTTAGTGGGAGACCTCCAGTACTTC
len: 13; v_gene: TRBV19; d_gene: .; abundance: .; j_gene: TRBJ1-5; CDR3aa: CASSTNSNQPQHF; CDR3nt: TGTGCCAGTAGTACCAACAGTAATCAGCCCCAGCATTTT
len: 15; v_gene: TRBV5-1; d_gene: TRBD1; abundance: .; j_gene: TRBJ1-2; CDR3aa: CASSAPDRGKYGYTF; CDR3nt: TGCGCCAGCAGCGCCCCGGACAGGGGAAAATATGGCTACACCTTC
len: 15; v_gene: TRBV11-2; d_gene: TRBD2; abundance: few; j_gene: TRBJ2-5; CDR3aa: CASSYSAGGGETQYF; CDR3nt: TGTGCCAGCAGCTACTCAGCGGGAGGAGGAGAGACCCAGTACTTC
len: 16; v_gene: TRBV7-2; d_gene: .; abundance: .; j_gene: TRBJ2-5; CDR3aa: CASSSTRGSVAETQYF; CDR3nt: TGTGCCAGCAGCTCCACCCGGGGGTCGGTAGCAGAGACCCAGTACTTC
len: 14; v_gene: TRBV19; d_gene: .; abundance: few; j_gene: TRBJ1-2; CDR3aa: CASRTQGTNYGYTF; CDR3nt: TGTGCCAGTAGGACACAGGGAACTAACTATGGCTACACCTTC
len: 16; v_gene: TRBV2; d_gene: TRBD1; abundance: few; j_gene: TRBJ2-5; CDR3aa: CASSETGQGAGETQYF; CDR3nt: TGTGCCAGCAGTGAAACAGGACAGGGGGCCGGGGAGACCCAGTACTTC
len: 13; v_gene: TRBV4-3; d_gene: .; abundance: few; j_gene: TRBJ2-5; CDR3aa: CASSQLIEETQYF; CDR3nt: TGCGCCAGCAGCCAATTAATAGAGGAGACCCAGTACTTC
len: 14; v_gene: TRBV6-5; d_gene: .; abundance: .; j_gene: TRBJ1-6; CDR3aa: CASSYQGLNSPLHF; CDR3nt: TGTGCCAGCAGTTATCAGGGGCTGAATTCACCCCTCCACTTT
len: 12; v_gene: TRBV5-1; d_gene: TRBD2; abundance: .; j_gene: TRBJ2-7; CDR3aa: CASGTSFYEQYF; CDR3nt: TGCGCCAGCGGGACTAGCTTCTACGAGCAGTACTTC
len: 11; v_gene: TRBV29-1; d_gene: .; abundance: .; j_gene: TRBJ1-3; CDR3aa: CSVAAGNTIYF; CDR3nt: TGCAGCGTTGCGGCTGGAAACACCATATATTTT
len: 13; v_gene: TRBV7-2; d_gene: .; abundance: many; j_gene: TRBJ2-5; CDR3aa: CASSFRVQETQYF; CDR3nt: TGTGCCAGCAGCTTCCGGGTACAAGAGACCCAGTACTTC